This TCR beta chain is drawn from a study of T-cell reconstitution after alpha-beta-depleted transplantation in children. Study observations and caveats: From newly produced T cells came most of the T-cell counts and diversity one year after transplant. Alpha-beta T cells about two months after transplant reportedly derived from several hundred expanded graft clones.

A TCRbeta library incorporating unique molecular identifiers was prepared. TCRdb reprocessed the PCR reads via MiXCR and lists one record per CDR3 protein. The sample holds about 300,000 distinct CDR3 sequences, almost 8% seen once. This clonotype came up many times. Its antigen is currently unknown. The germline CDR1 and CDR2 sequences are SGHRS and YFSETQ. The CDR3 length is 14 residues. The V and J ends lost 0 bases and 2 bases respectively, with 8 bases between them. The receptor comes from a female patient aged 2-10 years who had a stem cell transplant for Fanconi anemia, so the T cells may come from the graft donor. The rearrangement joins TRBV5-1 to TRBJ2-5; D gene uncertain. Sequences were derived from peripheral blood, sampled 360 days after TCRalphabeta/CD19-depleted stem cell transplant. The CDR3 protein is CASSLVWIQETQYF. For the CDR3, the DNA is TGCGCCAGCAGCTTGGTGTGGATACAAGAGACCCAGTACTTC.